This is a list of T cell receptor beta chains from one sample in a study of beta chain features in type 1 diabetes. Assay used: immunoSEQ multiplex PCR; TCRdb lists only in-frame clones, some missing. The sample contains 250,000 to 300,000 clones, more than 13% of which appear only once. The sample consisted of naive CD4+ T cells from blood. The origin of the receptors is a man aged 30-40 years with type 1 diabetes. Each CDR3 is given with its conserved first and last residue. A D gene is named only where the DNA matches it firmly. Clone size is shown for a subset of rows, as once, few, many or a class of expanded clone.

j_call v_call d_call clone_size cdr3_nt cdr3_aa
TRBJ2-7 TRBV18 TRBD2 NA TGTGCCAGCTCACCACAGGGGACTACCTACGAGCAGTACTTC CASSPQGTTYEQYF
TRBJ2-5 TRBV6-6 TRBD2 NA TGTGCCAGTCTTCGGGGGGGGAATCTAGCGGGAGAGACCCAGTACTTC CASLRGGNLAGETQYF
TRBJ2-7 TRBV19 TRBD2 NA TGTGCCAGTAGTCCAGAGGGACTAGCGGGACCCGAGCAGTACTTC CASSPEGLAGPEQYF
TRBJ1-2 TRBV9 TRBD1 NA TGTGCCAGCAGCGAGGGACAGCCGAACTATGGCTACACCTTC CASSEGQPNYGYTF
TRBJ2-1 TRBV30 NA many TGTGCCTGGAGTGTACTCGCAAGTGAGTTCTTC CAWSVLASEFF
TRBJ2-7 TRBV5-1 NA NA TGCGCCAGCAGCTTCTCGCAGGCCTACGAGCAGTACTTC CASSFSQAYEQYF
TRBJ2-3 TRBV25-1 NA few TGTGCCGTGCGGCGGGATAGCACAGATACGCAGTATTTT CAVRRDSTDTQYF
TRBJ2-6 TRBV9 NA NA TGTGCCAGCAGCCCGCGACAGGCTGGGGCCAACGTCCTGACTTTC CASSPRQAGANVLTF
TRBJ1-2 TRBV9 NA NA TGTGCCAGCACGACACAGGGCTATGGCTACACCTTC CASTTQGYGYTF
TRBJ2-7 TRBV6-5 TRBD1 NA TGTGCCAGCAGTTATGGGACAGGGGACTACGAGCAGTACTTC CASSYGTGDYEQYF
TRBJ1-1 TRBV25-1 NA NA TGTGCCAGCAGACCCCCGCGGGGGGCATACAGGAACACTGAAGCTTTCTTT CASRPPRGAYRNTEAFF
TRBJ2-5 TRBV29-1 TRBD2 NA TGCAGCGTTGAATGGCGGGAGGGCCGCAGAGCGACCCAGTACTTC CSVEWREGRRATQYF
TRBJ2-1 TRBV15 NA NA TGTGCCACCAGCAGCGACAGTCGAAAGTTCTTC CATSSDSRKFF
TRBJ1-5 TRBV6-1 NA few TGTGCCAGCAGGTTAGATCAGCCCCAGCATTTT CASRLDQPQHF
TRBJ2-3 TRBV7-3 NA NA TGTGCCAGCAGCTCCCGCCCCTATACAGATACGCAGTATTTT CASSSRPYTDTQYF
TRBJ1-2 TRBV5-1 TRBD1 NA TGCGCCAGCAGCTACGGGACAGGGGTCGGCTACACCTTC CASSYGTGVGYTF
TRBJ1-2 TRBV18 TRBD1 NA TGTGCCAGCTCACCATCCCCGACAGGGCCTGGCTACACCTTC CASSPSPTGPGYTF
TRBJ2-1 TRBV7-2 TRBD2 NA TGTGCCAGCAGCTCTAGCGGGACCTCCTACAATGAGCAGTTCTTC CASSSSGTSYNEQFF
TRBJ2-1 TRBV11-1 NA few TGTGCCAGCAGTCCCCATGTGGCTAGCACCAATGAGCAGTTCTTC CASSPHVASTNEQFF
TRBJ2-7 TRBV18 NA NA TGTGCCAGCTCACCAGGGACTTCTAGCTCCTACGAGCAGTACTTC CASSPGTSSSYEQYF
TRBJ2-1 TRBV25-1 TRBD1 NA TGTGCCAGCAGTGAATGGGGACAGGACTACAATGAGCAGTTCTTC CASSEWGQDYNEQFF
TRBJ2-6 TRBV11-1 NA few TGTGCCAGCAGCCCCAGGGGGGAGGCTGGGGCCAACGTCCTGACTTTC CASSPRGEAGANVLTF
TRBJ2-1 TRBV10-3 NA few TGTGCCATCAGTGAGCGAGCACTCGAGCAGTTCTTC CAISERALEQFF
TRBJ2-5 TRBV28 TRBD2 few TGTGCCAGCAGTTTCCCACTTAGCGGGAGTGGGGAGACCCAGTACTTC CASSFPLSGSGETQYF
TRBJ1-5 TRBV19 TRBD1 NA TGTGCCAGTAGCTCGACAGGGGGCCCTCAGCCCCAGCATTTT CASSSTGGPQPQHF
TRBJ2-5 TRBV18 NA NA TGTGCCAGCTCACCAACTGGAGGGGAGACCCAGTACTTC CASSPTGGETQYF
TRBJ1-2 TRBV29-1 NA NA TGCAGCGTTGAAGATCAGGGGCGGGGGTATGGCTACACCTTC CSVEDQGRGYGYTF
TRBJ2-5 TRBV19 NA NA TGTGCCAGTGGGGAAACAGGATTCCAAGAGGAGACCCAGTACTTC CASGETGFQEETQYF
TRBJ2-7 TRBV5-4 NA NA TGTGCCAGCAGTCCGGATTGGGGGCAGTCCTCCTACGAGCAGTACTTC CASSPDWGQSSYEQYF
TRBJ2-5 TRBV19 NA few TGTGCCAGTAGTATAGGGCCGACCCAGTACTTC CASSIGPTQYF
TRBJ2-6 TRBV7-2 NA NA TGTGCCAGCAGCTTAGGGGGTGGGAGCTCTGGGGCCAACGTCCTGACTTTC CASSLGGGSSGANVLTF
TRBJ1-5 TRBV9 NA NA TGTGCCAGCAGCCCCTCTGGGAGTACTCAGCCCCAGCATTTT CASSPSGSTQPQHF
TRBJ2-5 TRBV5-6 TRBD1 NA TGTGCCAGCAGCTCGGTCCGGGACAGCCAAGAGACCCAGTACTTC CASSSVRDSQETQYF
TRBJ2-7 TRBV19 TRBD2 few TGTGCCAGTAATAACGGGAGGGCCGACTACGAGCAGTACTTC CASNNGRADYEQYF
TRBJ2-7 TRBV6-5 TRBD1 few TGTGCCAGCAGTTCTGGACAGGGGGTCTCCTACGAGCAGTACTTC CASSSGQGVSYEQYF
TRBJ1-2 TRBV7-9 NA NA TGTGCCAGCAGCTTGGAGACCCATGGCTACACCTTC CASSLETHGYTF
TRBJ2-5 TRBV11-2 NA few TGTGCCAGCAGTTCAATAGGCGGCGGCCAAGAGACCCAGTACTTC CASSSIGGGQETQYF
TRBJ1-4 TRBV4-1 NA NA TGCGCCAGCAGCCGTACGACAGCCTCAGGGGAAAAACTGTTTTTT CASSRTTASGEKLFF
TRBJ2-7 TRBV20-1 NA NA TGCAGTGCTTTTCACGCACTGGAGCAGTACTTC CSAFHALEQYF
TRBJ2-7 TRBV9 NA NA TGTGCCAGCAGCGTACATTTCGAGGGAGGAGGGATCGACGAGCAGTACTTC CASSVHFEGGGIDEQYF
TRBJ2-3 TRBV9 TRBD2 few TGTGCCAGCAGCAATCCCGGGACTAGCGGGACCGGCGGTACGCAGTATTTT CASSNPGTSGTGGTQYF
TRBJ2-5 TRBV2 NA NA TGTGCCAGCAGTTCGTATCAAGAGACCCAGTACTTC CASSSYQETQYF
TRBJ2-7 TRBV6-1 TRBD2 NA TGTGCCAGCCACGGGACTAGCGGGAGTTTTGGGCAGTACTTC CASHGTSGSFGQYF